The subject of this entry is one TCR beta chain. This entry belongs to a study of cytomegalovirus exposure and HLA in healthy donors. The germline V gene encodes CDR1 MNHNS and CDR2 SASEGT. The ends lost 6 bases at V and 7 bases at J; junction bases unmatched: 8. CDR3 size: 13 residues. TCRdb's copy holds only in-frame clones and misses some; the assay was immunoSEQ multiplex PCR. The sample has about 120,000 clones; roughly 90% are singletons. This chain uses TRBV6-1 with TRBJ1-1, with 7 positions matching TRBD1. The TCR comes from a woman between 18 and 29 years old in good health and CMV-seronegative. Source material: PBMCs. The CDR3 region is CASSKTGAGEAFF. DNA of the CDR3: TGTGCCAGCAGCAAAACAGGGGCGGGTGAAGCTTTCTTT.